This T cell receptor beta chain was sequenced in a study of cytomegalovirus exposure and HLA in healthy donors. Background on the study: Early on, a data release was issued that held 80 million or so unique TCRs from HLA-typed donors.

Amplification used 60 Vbeta primers and 13 Jbeta primers. The protocol was immunoSEQ multiplex PCR, while the TCRdb copy is restricted to in-frame clones and leaves out a portion. In the table there are about 130,000 clones, about 9.2% of which are singletons. In this sample, this clone turned up a few times. Its antigen is not known. Per the germline V gene, CDR1 is LNHNV and CDR2 is YYDKDF (reference sequence). This CDR3 region has 15 residues. Trimming removed 5 bases from V and 1 base from J; junction bases left unmatched: 3. Overall study findings and caveats: Across all donors, roughly uniform sequencing depth was an assumption of the presence/absence analyses. A later look showed TCR association rates differing by HLA locus, highest for DRB1 and lowest for HLA-C. Cytomegalovirus association was listed for 170 or so TCR beta chains.

The rearrangement uses TRBV15 and TRBJ1-5, with TRBD1 matching over 9 bases. Specimen: PBMCs. The sequence came from a woman in her thirties or forties in good health and CMV-seropositive. The CDR3 loop is CATSQDRGSNQPQHF. The CDR3 nucleotides are TGTGCCACCAGCCAGGACAGGGGAAGCAATCAGCCCCAGCATTTT. Full variable domain (remainder filled in from reference TRBV15 and TRBJ1-5): DAMVIQNPRYQVTQFGKPVTLSCSQTLNHNVMYWYQQKSSQAPKLLFHYYDKDFNNEADTPDNFQSRRPNTSFCFLDIRSPGLGDTAMYLCATSQDRGSNQPQHFGDGTRLSIL.